A selection of T cell receptor beta chains follows, all from one sample in a study of blood T cells in healthy people across ages. MiXCR was run by TCRdb on the 5' RACE reads, yielding one entry per CDR3 protein. The repertoire holds roughly 700,000 distinct CDR3 sequences, with more than 40% as singletons. The specimen sequenced was blood. The receptors shown here come from a woman aged 55-69 years in good health. Both conserved end residues are part of each CDR3. Each record gives: clone size, J gene, V gene, CDR3 length, CDR3 protein. Only part of the rows carry a size: once, few, many, or a class if the clone is expanded.

.	TRBJ1-2	TRBV5-6	15	CASSSRQQGNYGYTF
few	TRBJ2-6	TRBV6-1	17	CASRSPGASSGANVLTF
many	TRBJ2-7	TRBV12-3/TRBV12-4	14	CASSLAPGAYEQYF
.	TRBJ1-6	TRBV7-3	13	CASSLFGDSPLHF
many	TRBJ1-6	TRBV20-1	14	CSARVGRDNSPLHF
.	TRBJ1-2	TRBV20-1	15	CSARVPGALPYGYTF
.	TRBJ2-3	TRBV20-1	15	CSARDLPGGSDTQYF
once	TRBJ1-2	TRBV28	10	CATRQCTYTF
few	TRBJ2-4	TRBV4-2	14	CASSQADRAGEQYF
.	TRBJ2-1	TRBV7-2	16	CASSSLTGLTYNEQFF
.	TRBJ2-3	TRBV5-5	16	CASSTFTGDGTDTQYF
.	TRBJ1-5	TRBV3-1	14	CASGPTDSNQPQHF
.	TRBJ2-5	TRBV15	15	CATSREQGEEETQYF
.	TRBJ2-7	TRBV20-1	13	CSARGEFGYEQYF
.	.	TRBV30	12	CAWTKDRGEQYF